A single sample is the source of the 13 T cell receptor beta chains below, sequenced in a study of T cells in women clearing cervical HPV infection. Clones were read by immunoSEQ multiplex PCR, and TCRdb kept only the in-frame ones, dropping some. This listing includes tens of thousands of clones. Material: blood buffy coat. These receptors came from a woman between 18 and 70 years old with a cervical HPV16 infection that either progressed to CIN3+ or cleared (not recorded which).

Worth noting for this clone: The read finishes 3 residues shy of the CDR3 end, and the germline J gene is used to complete it. The chain uses TRBV20-1 and TRBJ1-5; TRBD1 matches at 7 bases. The J segment lost 3 bases and the V segment lost 6 bases, leaving 11 bases of the junction unmatched. From germline, CDR1 is DFQATT and CDR2 SNEGSKA (reference sequence). The CDR3 is 15 residues long. This CDR3 reads CSAAPGQLSNQPQHF. Partial CDR3 DNA: TGCAGTGCAGCCCCGGGACAGCTCTCCAATCAGCCC.

To note about this clone: The CDR3 end falls 3 residues outside the read, so it is completed with the germline J gene. The chain recombines TRBV29-1 with TRBJ2-1; 9 bases line up with TRBD1. The CDR3 sequence is 18 residues long. Germline assignment: CDR1 SQVTM and CDR2 ANQGSEA. Trimming took 4 bases from V and 2 from J; bases not matched to a gene: 15. The DNA read from the CDR3 is TGCAGCGTTGTTCGAGGGACAGGGTTGAGCATGGCCTACAATGAG. It yields the protein CSVVRGTGLSMAYNE. The whole CDR3 sequence reads CSVVRGTGLSMAYNEQFF.

Details on this clone: With the read ending 3 residues before the CDR3 end, the germline J gene is used to fill in that end. The V and J genes are TRBV19 and TRBJ2-5; D possibly corresponds to TRBD2 (5 bases). With 3 bases removed from V and 4 bases from J, the gap between germline ends came to 15 bases. The CDR3 extends over 15 amino acids. Germline values: CDR1 LNHDA, CDR2 SQIVND (reference sequence). The CDR3 loop reads CASSIVLALPETQYF. The sequenced part of the CDR3 DNA is TGTGCCAGTAGTATTGTCCTAGCCCTCCCAGAGACC.

On this clone: The read ends 3 residues before the CDR3 terminus; that terminus is restored from the germline J gene. The rearrangement uses TRBV15 and TRBJ1-5; TRBD1 matches at 9 bases. Germline lookup yields CDR1 LNHNV and CDR2 YYDKDF (reference sequence). The V gene end was trimmed by 3 bases and the J gene end by 3 bases; junction bases not matched to a gene: 3. This CDR3 has 15 amino acids. The sequenced part of the CDR3 DNA is TGTGCCACCAGCAGGGACAGGGGATCCAATCAGCCC. Its protein is CATSRDRGSNQP. The complete CDR3 sequence is CATSRDRGSNQPQHF.

Concerning this clone itself: Coverage ceases 3 residues before the CDR3 finishes, and the germline J gene fills in the end. V is TRBV18 and J is TRBJ1-2, with a weak D call TRBD1 (5 bases). The CDR3 has 15 residues. The germline gives CDR1 KGHSH, CDR2 LQKENI. The CDR3 reads CASSPLGQGANIYTF. CDR3 DNA, as far as it was read: TGTGCCAGCTCACCACTCGGGCAGGGTGCAAACATC. Looking up the rest from reference TRBV18 and TRBJ1-2 gives the full variable domain: NAGVMQNPRHLVRRRGQEARLRCSPMKGHSHVYWYRQLPEEGLKFMVYLQKENIIDESGMPKERFSAEFPKEGPSILRIQQVVRGDSAAYFCASSPLGQGANIYTFGSGTRLTVV.

A remark on this clone: Read sequence stops 3 residues before the CDR3 end, and the germline J gene provides the missing end. J is TRBJ2-3 and V is TRBV5-1, with TRBD1 as a possible D gene (6 bases). CDR1 is SGHRS, CDR2 YFSETQ, per germline. V lost 0 bases, J lost 4 bases, and 18 bases lay in between. The CDR3 loop spans 17 amino acids. Incomplete CDR3 DNA: TGCGCCAGCAGCTTGGCCAGGGGAAGGATATTCGCAGATACG. This codes for CASSLARGRIFADT. The full CDR3 protein reads CASSLARGRIFADTQYF. The full variable domain, rest sourced from reference TRBV5-1 and TRBJ2-3, is KAGVTQTPRYLIKTRGQQVTLSCSPISGHRSVSWYQQTPGQGLQFLFEYFSETQRNKGNFPGRFSGRQFSNSRSEMNVSTLELGDSALYLCASSLARGRIFADTQYFGPGTRLTVL.

Turning to this clone: The read terminates 3 residues ahead of where the CDR3 ends, so the germline J gene completes it. This sequence joins TRBV7-8 and TRBJ1-1; D is unresolved. The CDR3 length is 12 residues. Germline V lookup: CDR1 SGHVS, CDR2 FQNEAQ. Trimming removed 5 bases from V and 3 bases from J, with 7 bases in between. Here the CDR3 reads CASSHTDTEAFF. The CDR3 bases that were read are TGTGCCAGCAGCCACACCGACACTGAA.

As to this clone: The sequence runs out 3 residues before the end of the CDR3; the remainder is reconstructed from the germline J gene. The chain has TRBV5-4 and TRBJ2-5; TRBD2 matches at 9 bases. Germline V gives CDR1 SGHNT, CDR2 YYREEE (reference sequence). J lost 5 bases, V lost 0 bases, and 8 bases had no gene match. This CDR3 contains 16 residues. CDR3 DNA, as far as it was read: TGTGCCAGCAGCTTGGCCCGCGGGGGGGCGCGGGAGACC. It translates to CASSLARGGARET. The entire CDR3 protein is CASSLARGGARETQYF.

For this clone: From the germline J gene comes the end of the CDR3, since the read stops 3 residues before it. This chain links TRBV6-1 with TRBJ2-7; D not certain. The CDR3 totals 11 residues. Germline assignment: CDR1 MNHNS and CDR2 SASEGT. The V gene lost 1 base and the J gene lost 5 bases, with 3 bases spanning the gap. The CDR3 reads CASSEVNEQYF. Partial CDR3 DNA: TGTGCCAGCAGTGAAGTCAACGAG.

As to this clone: The read is 3 residues too short to cover the CDR3 end, so that end is filled in from the germline J gene. The chain carries TRBV19 and TRBJ2-1; D ambiguous. Germline V lookup: CDR1 LNHDA, CDR2 SQIVND (reference sequence). V dropped 5 bases and J dropped 4 bases, with 9 bases sitting between them. The CDR3 runs to 13 residues. CDR3 bases read: TGTGCCAGTAGTTCGGTTAGTTACAATGAG. Protein: CASSSVSYNE. The entire CDR3 protein reads CASSSVSYNEQFF.

On this clone itself: The missing CDR3 end, 3 residues past where the read stops, is filled in from the germline J gene. V and J are TRBV12-3 or TRBV12-4 and TRBJ2-3; no firm D call. The CDR3 is made up of 11 amino acids. The V end lost 4 bases, the J end lost 6 bases, and 5 bases lay between the germline ends. The chain's CDR3 is CASSSRDTQYF. The sequenced CDR3 bases are TGTGCCAGCAGTTCGCGGGATACG.

About this clone itself: The missing CDR3 end, 3 residues past where the read stops, is filled in from the germline J gene. This sample includes further DNA sequences coding for the same CDR3. The chain employs TRBV5-1 and TRBJ2-2; 11 positions agree with TRBD1. Germline CDR1 SGHRS, CDR2 YFSETQ. The length of the CDR3 is 15 residues. V lost 4 bases to trimming and J lost 5 bases; unmatched junction nucleotides: 4. Partial CDR3 DNA: TGCGCCAGCAGCCCCGGGACAGGGGGAACCGGGGAG. It yields the protein CASSPGTGGTGE. The full CDR3 protein is CASSPGTGGTGELFF.

As concerns this clone: The read ends 3 residues early relative to the CDR3; the germline J gene fills the gap. The chain has TRBV7-3 and TRBJ2-6; TRBD1 aligns across 12 bases. Germline values: CDR1 SGHTA, CDR2 FQGTGA. Unmatched junction bases numbered 8, after V lost 5 bases and J lost 3 bases. The CDR3 spans 18 residues. The part of the CDR3 DNA that was read is TGTGCCAGCAGCCAACGGGGACAGGGGGCGCTTGGGGCCAACGTC. It translates to CASSQRGQGALGANV. The whole CDR3 sequence is CASSQRGQGALGANVLTF.